This T cell receptor beta chain was obtained from a study of T cell clonality in common variable immunodeficiency. Whole-study results and caveats: What drives increased CVID clonality needs T cell subpopulation sequencing.

Trimming removed 2 bases from V and 7 bases from J, with 11 bases in between. CDR1 is SNHLY and CDR2 is FYNNEI in the germline V gene. The CDR3 contains 13 residues. This clone was counted at least ten times. Antigen: not known. The read ends 3 residues early relative to the CDR3; the germline J gene fills the gap. Data came from immunoSEQ multiplex PCR; TCRdb stores just in-frame clones and leaves some out. This sample carries under 45,000 clones, none of them present only once. V gene TRBV2 combines with J gene TRBJ1-2; no clear D gene. The sequence was obtained from a person aged 18-70 years in good health. The specimen was peripheral blood mononuclear cells. CDR3 DNA (partial): TGTGCCAGCAGTGAATTTCGAGCCGCTGGC. This encodes CASSEFRAAG. The full CDR3 protein reads CASSEFRAAGYTF.